This entry features one T cell receptor beta chain sequence. The data belong to a study of OX40 agonist ivuxolimab in advanced cancers. Study information: It was ivuxolimab, an agonistic anti-OX40 (CD134) antibody, that patients were treated with. Prior anti-PD-1, anti-PD-L1 or anti-CTLA-4 therapy did not bar entry, and approximately 43% had some.

Here immunoSEQ multiplex PCR was the method, and the copy in TCRdb shows in-frame clones only, minus some. This sample yields around 95,000 clones, of which around 91% are seen a single time; roughly 0.15% belongs to the top ten. The TCR originated in an adult with an advanced solid tumor such as melanoma, head and neck, liver or kidney cancer. Sequences were derived from CD4+ or CD8+ T cells sorted from blood, sampled in a trial of the OX40 agonist ivuxolimab.

CDR3 coding DNA: TGTGCCAGCCGCCGGGACAATCTCGGTTCACCCCTCCACTTT. This codes for CASRRDNLGSPLHF. The chain employs TRBV6-6 and TRBJ1-6; tentatively, D is TRBD1 (6 bases). There are 14 residues in the CDR3. Germline V gives CDR1 MNHNY, CDR2 SVGAGI (reference sequence). The germline V and J ends were trimmed by 8 bases and 9 bases, with 17 bases remaining between them.